The 22 T cell receptor beta chains below were found in one sample sequenced in a study of beta chain features in type 1 diabetes. Reverse transcription of all isolated RNA meant that expressed TCRB transcripts were sequenced. Generated by immunoSEQ multiplex PCR, the TCRdb table keeps only in-frame clones and is missing some. Of roughly 140,000 clones in the sample, about 7.1% were seen once. Sequencing was performed on central memory CD4+ T cells from blood. These receptors came from a woman aged 30 to 39 in good health.

This clone was found a few times. This chain uses TRBV7-8 with TRBJ2-3, with D hard to call. The CDR3 has 14 residues. V shed 2 bases and J shed 0 bases, with 6 bases lying between them. The germline gives CDR1 SGHVS, CDR2 FQNEAQ. As DNA, the CDR3 is TGTGCCAGCAGCTTAATCCCGAGCACAGATACGCAGTATTTT. As protein: CASSLIPSTDTQYF.

The chain links TRBV4-2 to TRBJ2-1; 10 bases align to TRBD2. V lost 7 bases and J lost 3; bases outside the gene matches: 6. The CDR3 loop spans 15 amino acids. Germline V gene data show CDR1 as LGHNA and CDR2 as YNFKEQ. CDR3 nucleotide sequence: TGTGCCAGCACGTACACTAGCGGGGACTACAATGAGCAGTTCTTC. As protein: CASTYTSGDYNEQFF.

V and J are TRBV6-5 and TRBJ2-4, with D hard to call. Germline CDR1 and CDR2: MNHEY and SVGAGI. This CDR3 is 13 amino acids long. V lost 8 bases and J lost 2, with 10 bases in between. The CDR3 is CASGPLTKNIQYF. DNA of the CDR3: TGTGCCAGCGGCCCTCTCACCAAAAACATTCAGTACTTC.

The DNA for the CDR3 is TGTGCCAGCAGTTTAGGACAGGGGTACGCTTTCTTT. Translating it yields CASSLGQGYAFF. The rearrangement uses TRBV28 and TRBJ1-1, with 9 bases that match TRBD1. Trimming cost V 2 bases and J 11 bases; bases outside gene matches: 3. From germline, CDR1 is MDHEN and CDR2 SYDVKM. CDR3 length: 12 amino acids.

At least ten counts were recorded for this clone. This rearrangement joins TRBV5-4 to TRBJ1-1, with D possibly matching TRBD1 (5 bases). V was pared by 1 base and J by 7 bases, with 23 bases between. The CDR3 is 17 amino acids. Germline CDR1 and CDR2: SGHNT and YYREEE (reference sequence). CDR3 DNA: TGTGCCAGCAGCTTGTCGGGGGATCGGGGCCTGAGAGTTGAAGCTTTCTTT. Amino acids: CASSLSGDRGLRVEAFF.

The rearrangement joins TRBV7-2 to TRBJ1-5; possibly TRBD1 for D (5 bases). Trimming removed 5 bases at V and 3 bases at J, with 11 bases between. CDR3 length: 14 amino acids. CDR1 and CDR2 from the germline V gene are SGHTA and FQGNSA. CDR3 sequence (DNA): TGTGCCAGCAGCATCGGACATAACAATCAGCCCCAGCATTTT. It translates to CASSIGHNNQPQHF.

This clone was recorded once. The chain uses TRBV4-3 and TRBJ2-7; D is unresolved. Trimming stripped 0 bases from V and 2 bases from J, with 11 bases between. CDR3 length equals 15 residues. In germline, CDR1 is LGHNA, CDR2 YSLEER. CDR3 sequence reads: CASSQDWARAYEQYF. The CDR3 nucleotides read TGCGCCAGCAGCCAAGATTGGGCCAGAGCCTACGAGCAGTACTTC.

V usage is TRBV11-2 and J usage is TRBJ2-5; 14 nucleotides agree with TRBD2. The germline V gene has CDR1 SGHAT and CDR2 FQNNGV. Trimming removed 5 bases from V and 1 base from J; junction bases left unmatched: 3. This CDR3 has 16 residues. The CDR3: CASSPGTSGGQETQYF. The CDR3 nucleotides read TGTGCCAGCAGCCCCGGGACTAGCGGGGGCCAAGAGACCCAGTACTTC.

This clone was detected only a few times. This chain uses TRBV5-8 with TRBJ1-1, with unresolved D. The ends were cut back, 0 bases at V and 1 base at J, with 4 bases in the middle. Germline CDR1 reads SGHTS; CDR2 reads YDEGEE. CDR3 length: 13 residues. The CDR3 region is CASSLDTNTEAFF. The CDR3 DNA follows: TGTGCCAGCAGCTTGGACACGAACACTGAAGCTTTCTTT.

This clone has at least ten counts. V and J are TRBV4-1 and TRBJ2-7; D remains ambiguous. The V and J ends lost 3 bases and 3 bases respectively, with 15 bases between them. The CDR3 runs 15 residues. Germline loops: CDR1 MGHRA, CDR2 YSYEKL. In nucleotides, the CDR3 is TGCGCCAGCAGCCAGGCCGAATACAGCCTCTACGAGCAGTACTTC. Its translation: CASSQAEYSLYEQYF.

This clone was counted only a few times. The chain joins TRBV28 to TRBJ2-7; 9 bases match TRBD2. From germline, CDR1 is MDHEN and CDR2 SYDVKM. The CDR3 is 14 amino acids. J lost 6 bases, V lost 4 bases, and 7 bases had no gene match. The CDR3 loop reads CASSYSGRGFEQYF. The CDR3 DNA is TGTGCCAGCAGTTATAGCGGGAGAGGATTCGAGCAGTACTTC.

This chain uses TRBV5-1 with TRBJ2-1; tentatively, D is TRBD2 (5 bases). CDR1 and CDR2 from the germline V gene are SGHRS and YFSETQ. This CDR3 has 13 residues. Between the trimmed V and J ends, which lost 4 bases and 6 bases, there was a span of 11 bases. DNA of the CDR3: TGCGCCAGCAGCCTTCTAGAGGGCAATGAGCAGTTCTTC. Translation: CASSLLEGNEQFF.

The genes are TRBV7-2 and TRBJ2-5; D may be TRBD2 (6 bases). The end of the DNA is better explained by TRBJ2-7, so the J call may be wrong. The germline CDR1 and CDR2 sequences are SGHTA and FQGNSA. The CDR3 loop spans 15 amino acids. Here the CDR3 DNA reads TGTGCCAGCAGCTTCACGGGACTGAAAACCTACGAGCAGTACTTC. This encodes CASSFTGLKTYEQYF.

This clone was recorded a few times. The V call is TRBV6-5, the J call TRBJ2-7; 9 bases align to TRBD1. After removal of 6 bases from V and 3 bases from J, the junction contained 0 bases not matched to a gene. CDR1 and CDR2 (germline): MNHEY, SVGAGI. This CDR3 comprises 12 residues. CDR3 nucleotides: TGTGCCAGCAGGGACAGGGGCTACGAGCAGTACTTC. As protein: CASRDRGYEQYF.

This clone turned up a few times. This chain links TRBV6-5 with TRBJ1-5; TRBD1 matches at 8 bases. CDR1 is MNHEY and CDR2 is SVGAGI in the germline V gene. This CDR3 has 15 residues. V dropped 6 bases and J dropped 3; count of bases not matched to a gene: 7. The CDR3 loop is CASRSFRGPNQPQHF. The CDR3 coding sequence is TGTGCCAGCAGATCCTTCAGGGGGCCCAATCAGCCCCAGCATTTT.

This clone came up a few times. The J gene is TRBJ1-1, the V gene TRBV19; TRBD1 aligns across 7 bases. Germline V gene sequence: CDR1 LNHDA, CDR2 SQIVND (reference sequence). The CDR3 runs 15 residues. V lost 5 bases, J lost 4 bases, and 10 bases stayed unmatched. CDR3 sequence reads: CASSSPGQSSTEAFF. The CDR3 nucleotides read TGTGCCAGTAGTTCGCCGGGACAGTCGAGCACTGAAGCTTTCTTT.

This clone turned up a few times. This chain joins TRBV19 and TRBJ1-5, with D possibly matching TRBD1 (5 bases). Trimming removed 7 bases at V and 3 bases at J, with 16 bases between. The CDR3 totals 15 residues. Germline-derived CDR1 and CDR2 are LNHDA and SQIVND (reference sequence). CDR3 amino acids: CASNPSVGHNQPQHF. The CDR3 DNA reads TGTGCCAGTAATCCCTCTGTCGGACACAATCAGCCCCAGCATTTT. Drawing the rest from reference TRBV19 and TRBJ1-5, the complete variable domain is DGGITQSPKYLFRKEGQNVTLSCEQNLNHDAMYWYRQDPGQGLRLIYYSQIVNDFQKGDIAEGYSVSREKKESFPLTVTSAQKNPTAFYLCASNPSVGHNQPQHFGDGTRLSIL.

There are a few counts of this clone. The chain combines TRBV10-3 with TRBJ1-4; 10 nucleotides agree with TRBD1. Germline CDR1 and CDR2: ENHRY and SYGVKD. The CDR3 extends over 14 amino acids. J was trimmed by 8 bases and V by 8 bases; bases with no gene match: 8. CDR3 sequence: CAIGPTGGREKLFF. CDR3 in DNA: TGTGCCATCGGACCGACAGGGGGCAGGGAAAAACTGTTTTTT.

This clone was seen more than once but under ten times. The same CDR3 arises from other DNA sequences in this sample as well. The chain employs TRBV29-1 and TRBJ1-2, with TRBD1 matching over 8 bases. Germline V gene data show CDR1 as SQVTM and CDR2 as ANQGSEA. This CDR3 region has 13 residues. Trimming cost V 6 bases and J 8 bases; bases outside gene matches: 11. CDR3 coding DNA: TGCAGCGTCCGAGACAGGGGCCCGGGAGGCTACACCTTC. It is translated as CSVRDRGPGGYTF.

This clone has more than one count but fewer than ten. CDR3 amino acids: CASRGQSRGELFF. The CDR3 DNA follows: TGTGCCAGCAGAGGACAGTCTAGGGGGGAGCTGTTTTTT. The chain is built from TRBV28 and TRBJ2-2, with TRBD1 as a possible D gene (6 bases). Germline CDR1 reads MDHEN; CDR2 reads SYDVKM. V shed 6 bases and J shed 8 bases, with 13 bases lying between them. The CDR3 is made up of 13 amino acids. The full variable domain, completed using reference TRBV28 and TRBJ2-2, is DVKVTQSSRYLVKRTGEKVFLECVQDMDHENMFWYRQDPGLGLRLIYFSYDVKMKEKGDIPEGYSVSREKKERFSLILESASTNQTSMYLCASRGQSRGELFFGEGSRLTVL.

The CDR3 region has the DNA TGCGCCAGCAGCTTGCCCGGGACAGGGGTTTCCAATGAGCAGTTCTTC. Its translation: CASSLPGTGVSNEQFF. The gene calls are TRBV5-1 and TRBJ2-1; 10 bases align to TRBD1. CDR3 length: 16 amino acids. Germline V CDR1 and CDR2: SGHRS, YFSETQ. J lost 6 bases, V lost 1 base, and 7 bases had no gene match.

This sequence joins TRBV7-2 and TRBJ2-3, with a tentative D call TRBD2 (5 bases). V shed 6 bases and J shed 1 base, with 8 bases lying between them. The germline V gene has CDR1 SGHTA and CDR2 FQGNSA. This CDR3 contains 13 residues. Here the CDR3 DNA reads TGTGCCAGCAGGCTAGCTGGCACAGATACGCAGTATTTT. Its translation: CASRLAGTDTQYF.